This is a list of T cell receptor beta chains from one sample in a study of blood T cell repertoires in COVID-19. Assay used: immunoSEQ multiplex PCR; TCRdb lists only in-frame clones, some missing. Seen here are some 130,000 clones, roughly 90% observed once, and the top ten hold more than 2%. Specimen: peripheral blood. The receptor source for this set is a man aged 65 to 85 with active COVID-19. Both conserved end residues are trimmed from each CDR3. Each record gives: V gene, D gene, CDR3 protein. The D gene is left open where the match is weak.

V gene: TRBV3-1/TRBV3-2
D gene: -
CDR3 protein: ASSLRADNQPQH

V gene: TRBV15
D gene: TRBD2
CDR3 protein: ATSREGLAGEETQY

V gene: TRBV5-1
D gene: -
CDR3 protein: ASSPPGDGKETQY

V gene: TRBV28
D gene: TRBD1
CDR3 protein: ASSFLGTDYQPQH

V gene: TRBV21-1
D gene: -
CDR3 protein: ASTLLDPGLDGEGGRNEQF

V gene: TRBV12-3/TRBV12-4
D gene: -
CDR3 protein: ASSKRVEKLF

V gene: TRBV3-1/TRBV3-2
D gene: -
CDR3 protein: ASSRRQPRNEKLF

V gene: TRBV6-2/TRBV6-3
D gene: -
CDR3 protein: ASSPGGSSYEQY

V gene: TRBV3-1/TRBV3-2
D gene: TRBD1
CDR3 protein: ASSQGGTGTPEAF

V gene: TRBV9
D gene: -
CDR3 protein: ASCAGGGGRGETQY

V gene: TRBV5-8
D gene: -
CDR3 protein: ASSSLSGSYNEQF

V gene: TRBV28
D gene: TRBD2
CDR3 protein: ASSSPTSGRRNEQF

V gene: TRBV14
D gene: -
CDR3 protein: ASSRRGGAYEQY

V gene: TRBV28
D gene: TRBD1
CDR3 protein: ASSQEWTGGADTQY

V gene: TRBV16
D gene: -
CDR3 protein: ASSPPGTSIGNTIY

V gene: TRBV28
D gene: -
CDR3 protein: ASGQGNEKLF

V gene: TRBV7-3
D gene: TRBD2
CDR3 protein: ASSPWGSGRTGELF

V gene: TRBV11-2
D gene: TRBD1
CDR3 protein: ASSLLLTGGGTEAF

V gene: TRBV6-5
D gene: TRBD2
CDR3 protein: ASQELAGGGDTQY

V gene: TRBV7-3
D gene: -
CDR3 protein: ASSSRGAESEQF

V gene: TRBV5-1
D gene: TRBD1
CDR3 protein: ASQQGTNTEAF

V gene: TRBV9
D gene: -
CDR3 protein: ASSVGQAYNEQF

V gene: TRBV7-2
D gene: TRBD1
CDR3 protein: ASTLDREDEQF

V gene: TRBV6-1
D gene: -
CDR3 protein: ASSEAEGYEQY

V gene: TRBV7-2
D gene: TRBD2
CDR3 protein: ASSSRAGGPGGEQY

V gene: TRBV9
D gene: TRBD1
CDR3 protein: ASSSGTAFSYEQY

V gene: TRBV28
D gene: TRBD1
CDR3 protein: ASRGDRGNEKLF

V gene: TRBV28
D gene: -
CDR3 protein: ASSFWATYEQY

V gene: TRBV6-5
D gene: -
CDR3 protein: ASSPLAGSGNTIY

V gene: TRBV27
D gene: TRBD1
CDR3 protein: ASSFLGTGDLYEQY

V gene: TRBV27
D gene: TRBD1
CDR3 protein: ASSLEGQGPYEQY

V gene: TRBV30
D gene: -
CDR3 protein: AWSVGGASYGYT

V gene: TRBV7-9
D gene: TRBD2
CDR3 protein: ASSSTSGSSYEQY

V gene: TRBV7-2
D gene: -
CDR3 protein: ASSILGAGAREQY

V gene: TRBV4-1
D gene: -
CDR3 protein: ASRPYGEGTYEQY

V gene: TRBV5-5
D gene: TRBD1
CDR3 protein: ASSGIDRGRQETQY

V gene: TRBV7-2
D gene: -
CDR3 protein: ASSFLQGSEAF

V gene: TRBV11-3
D gene: -
CDR3 protein: ASSSERAVGELF

V gene: TRBV9
D gene: -
CDR3 protein: ASSDRDTLTGELF

V gene: TRBV5-1
D gene: -
CDR3 protein: ASSIGVQGITGELF

V gene: TRBV19
D gene: -
CDR3 protein: ALGGGGQPQH

V gene: TRBV7-8
D gene: -
CDR3 protein: ASSLIGRGRSSNQPQH

V gene: TRBV18
D gene: -
CDR3 protein: ASSPRNEQF

V gene: TRBV6-1
D gene: -
CDR3 protein: ASSDGGSVTDTQY

V gene: TRBV25-1
D gene: TRBD2
CDR3 protein: ASSVTAGTSGWREQF

V gene: TRBV5-5
D gene: -
CDR3 protein: ASSLDGGSPLH

V gene: TRBV9
D gene: TRBD1
CDR3 protein: ASSVGRTGEYYGYT

V gene: TRBV4-3
D gene: TRBD2
CDR3 protein: ASSQRAGVSWEQY

V gene: TRBV18
D gene: -
CDR3 protein: ASSPPDGQPLREQF

V gene: TRBV30
D gene: TRBD1
CDR3 protein: AVEFPGQGAWEQY

V gene: TRBV9
D gene: -
CDR3 protein: ASSVGDLGHNEQF

V gene: TRBV6-6
D gene: TRBD1
CDR3 protein: ASSRRDRANTEAF

V gene: TRBV10-3
D gene: -
CDR3 protein: ASGTLSYEQY

V gene: TRBV6-2/TRBV6-3
D gene: TRBD1
CDR3 protein: ASSQDREQH

V gene: TRBV2
D gene: -
CDR3 protein: ASSGTVNQPQH

V gene: TRBV5-1
D gene: -
CDR3 protein: ASSLGAGGPEAF

V gene: TRBV15
D gene: TRBD1
CDR3 protein: ATSRDHSGQGGSEAF

V gene: TRBV14
D gene: TRBD1
CDR3 protein: ASSPYGQGVNYGYT

V gene: TRBV4-1
D gene: -
CDR3 protein: ASSPIYLTGYSPLH

V gene: TRBV3-1/TRBV3-2
D gene: -
CDR3 protein: ASSQDFRSGNTIY